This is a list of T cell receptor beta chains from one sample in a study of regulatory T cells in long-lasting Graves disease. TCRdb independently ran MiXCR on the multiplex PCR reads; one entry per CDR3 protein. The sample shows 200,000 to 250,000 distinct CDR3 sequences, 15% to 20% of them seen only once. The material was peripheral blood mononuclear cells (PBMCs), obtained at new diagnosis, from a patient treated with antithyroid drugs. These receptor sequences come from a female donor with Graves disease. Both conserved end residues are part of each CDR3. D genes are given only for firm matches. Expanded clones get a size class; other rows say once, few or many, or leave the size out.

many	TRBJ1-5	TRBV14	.	CASSQPPGRGPTQPQHF	TGTGCCAGCAGCCAACCTCCGGGGAGGGGACCCACTCAGCCCCAGCATTTT
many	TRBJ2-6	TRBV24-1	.	CATSDPVGGFGANVLTF	TGTGCCACCAGTGACCCCGTTGGGGGCTTTGGGGCCAACGTCCTGACTTTC
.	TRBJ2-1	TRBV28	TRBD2	CASSLYGVAGGSHNEQFF	TGTGCCAGCAGTTTATACGGGGTAGCGGGAGGATCCCACAATGAGCAGTTCTTC
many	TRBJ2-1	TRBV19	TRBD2	CASSTRRGQGIGGGVYNEQFF	TGTGCCAGTAGTACCCGCCGGGGCCAGGGTATCGGTGGGGGGGTATACAATGAGCAGTTCTTC
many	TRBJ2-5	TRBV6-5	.	CASSYSSSYIIKEAQYF	TGTGCCAGCAGTTACTCGAGCAGTTATATCATCAAGGAGGCCCAGTACTTC
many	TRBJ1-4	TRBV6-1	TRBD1	CASSTSGGTNEKLFF	TGTGCCAGCAGTACATCAGGGGGAACTAATGAAAAACTGTTTTTT
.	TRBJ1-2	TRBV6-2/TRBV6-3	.	CASSYYPLRYGYTF	TGTGCCAGCAGTTACTATCCTCTAAGATATGGCTACACCTTC
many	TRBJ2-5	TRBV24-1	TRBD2	CATSEGWGLAGASTLQETQYF	TGTGCCACCAGTGAAGGTTGGGGACTAGCGGGAGCATCCACACTCCAAGAGACCCAGTACTTC
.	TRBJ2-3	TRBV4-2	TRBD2	CASSPTLEAGVRDTQYF	TGTGCCAGCAGCCCAACGCTGGAAGCGGGAGTGAGGGATACGCAGTATTTT
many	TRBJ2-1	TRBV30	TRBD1	CAWKQTGGFLNEQFF	TGTGCCTGGAAGCAGACAGGGGGGTTCCTCAATGAGCAGTTCTTC
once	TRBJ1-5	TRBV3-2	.	CASSQTIPRGTADQPQHF	TGTGCCAGCAGCCAAACCATCCCTAGGGGGACAGCCGATCAGCCCCAGCATTTT
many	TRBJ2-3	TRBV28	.	CASISGGKYADTQYF	TGTGCCAGCATTTCAGGGGGGAAGTACGCAGATACGCAGTATTTT
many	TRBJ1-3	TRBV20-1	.	CSASGGPAFSGNTIYF	TGCAGTGCTAGCGGCGGGCCGGCATTCTCTGGAAACACCATATATTTT
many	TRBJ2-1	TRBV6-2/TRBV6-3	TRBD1	CASSYAGGSAEQFF	TGTGCCAGCAGTTACGCAGGGGGAAGCGCGGAGCAGTTCTTC
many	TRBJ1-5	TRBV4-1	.	CASSQAPQDGQPQHF	TGCGCCAGCAGCCAAGCCCCACAGGATGGGCAGCCCCAGCATTTT
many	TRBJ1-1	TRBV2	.	CASIQGRAEAFF	TGTGCCAGCATCCAGGGTAGGGCTGAAGCTTTCTTT
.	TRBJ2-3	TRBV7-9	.	CASSLSAGDTQYF	TGTGCCAGCAGCTTATCAGCGGGAGATACGCAGTATTTT
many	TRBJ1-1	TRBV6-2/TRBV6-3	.	CASSLMDMVNTEAFF	TGTGCCAGCAGCCTGATGGACATGGTGAACACTGAAGCTTTCTTT
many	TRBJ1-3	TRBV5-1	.	CASSPGRSSGNTIYF	TGCGCCAGCAGCCCAGGACGGAGCTCTGGAAACACCATATATTTT
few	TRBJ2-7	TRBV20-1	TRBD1	CSAQTGSYEQYF	TGCAGTGCTCAGACAGGGTCCTACGAGCAGTACTTC
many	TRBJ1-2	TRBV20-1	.	CSASLRDSNLYNYGYTF	TGCAGTGCTAGCCTTCGGGACTCAAATCTTTATAACTATGGCTACACCTTC
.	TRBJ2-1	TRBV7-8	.	CASSLGQGRKNEQFF	TGTGCCAGCAGCTTAGGGCAGGGTCGGAAGAATGAGCAGTTCTTC
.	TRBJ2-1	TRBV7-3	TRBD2	CASSPQLAGGYNEQFF	TGTGCCAGCAGCCCCCAACTAGCGGGAGGCTACAATGAGCAGTTCTTC
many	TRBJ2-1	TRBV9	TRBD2	CASSSPPGGTEQFF	TGTGCCAGCAGCTCCCCCCCGGGGGGTACTGAGCAGTTCTTC
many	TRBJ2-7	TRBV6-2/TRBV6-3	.	CASSSPAYEQYF	TGTGCCAGCAGTTCACCTGCCTACGAGCAGTACTTC
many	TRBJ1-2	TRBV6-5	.	CASSYSGTGRYGYTF	TGTGCCAGCAGTTACAGCGGCACGGGTAGATATGGCTACACCTTC
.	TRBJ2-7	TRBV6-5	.	CASSYSTEQYF	TGTGCCAGCAGTTACTCTACCGAGCAGTACTTC
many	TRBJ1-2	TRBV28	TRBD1	CASSLPTGGGSGYGYTF	TGTGCCAGCAGTTTACCGACAGGGGGCGGATCTGGCTATGGCTACACCTTC
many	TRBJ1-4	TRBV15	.	CATSWTDSNEKLFF	TGTGCCACCAGTTGGACAGACAGTAATGAAAAACTGTTTTTT
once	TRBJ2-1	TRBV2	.	CASSEASSHNEQFF	TGTGCCAGCAGTGAAGCGTCCAGCCACAATGAGCAGTTCTTC
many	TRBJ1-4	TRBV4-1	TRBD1	CASSQPGQGYEKLFF	TGCGCCAGCAGCCAACCGGGACAGGGGTATGAAAAACTGTTTTTT
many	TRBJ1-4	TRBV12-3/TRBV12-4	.	CASSLAGATNEKLFF	TGTGCCAGCAGTTTAGCAGGGGCAACTAATGAAAAACTGTTTTTT
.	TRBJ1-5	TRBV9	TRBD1	CASSPDRGGGNQPQHF	TGTGCCAGCAGCCCGGACAGGGGGGGTGGCAATCAGCCCCAGCATTTT
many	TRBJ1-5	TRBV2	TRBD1	CASSLTGGNQPQHF	TGTGCCAGCAGCTTAACAGGGGGCAACCAGCCCCAGCATTTT
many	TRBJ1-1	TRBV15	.	CATSQDRNTEAFF	TGTGCCACCAGTCAGGACCGGAACACTGAAGCTTTCTTT
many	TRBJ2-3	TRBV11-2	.	CASRLPGRGTDTQYF	TGTGCCAGCAGGTTACCGGGCCGCGGGACAGATACGCAGTATTTT
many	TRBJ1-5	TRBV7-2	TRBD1	CASSSGTVQPQHF	TGTGCCAGCAGCTCAGGGACAGTTCAGCCCCAGCATTTT
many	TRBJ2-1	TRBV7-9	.	CASSLVLGGEQFF	TGTGCCAGCAGCTTAGTCCTCGGGGGAGAGCAGTTCTTC
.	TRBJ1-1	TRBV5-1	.	CASSWGTQTETFF	TGCGCCAGCAGCTGGGGGACACAGACTGAAACTTTCTTT
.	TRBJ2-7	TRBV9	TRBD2	CASSVAPTGLAGGPWGEQYF	TGTGCCAGCAGCGTAGCTCCCACCGGACTAGCGGGAGGGCCCTGGGGCGAGCAGTACTTC
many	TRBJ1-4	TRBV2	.	CASSIVGRGEKLFF	TGTGCCAGCAGCATTGTGGGCAGAGGCGAAAAACTGTTTTTT
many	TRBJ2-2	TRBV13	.	CASSLGPTTGELFF	TGTGCCAGCAGCTTAGGCCCGACGACCGGGGAGCTGTTTTTT
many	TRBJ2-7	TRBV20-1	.	CSATGTPYEQYF	TGCAGTGCTACTGGGACCCCCTACGAGCAGTACTTC
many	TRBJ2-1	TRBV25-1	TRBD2	CASSESTSGRGNEQFF	TGTGCCAGCAGTGAATCTACTAGCGGGAGAGGCAATGAGCAGTTCTTC
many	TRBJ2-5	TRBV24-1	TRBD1	CATNGPGQGASKKETQYF	TGTGCCACCAACGGACCGGGACAGGGGGCGAGTAAGAAAGAGACCCAGTACTTC
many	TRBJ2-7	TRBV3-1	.	CASSQEIGVTYEQYF	TGTGCCAGCAGCCAAGAAATAGGGGTTACCTACGAGCAGTACTTC